This T cell receptor beta chain is from a study of blood T cell repertoires in COVID-19. The germline gives CDR1 GTSNPN, CDR2 SVGIG (reference sequence). This CDR3 spans 13 amino acids. With 1 base removed from V and 8 bases from J, the gap between germline ends came to 14 bases. The method was immunoSEQ multiplex PCR; TCRdb's version includes in-frame clones alone and lacks a portion of them. The sample holds 200,000 to 250,000 clones; around 91% are singletons and the top ten take approximately 15%. The rearrangement links TRBV30 to TRBJ1-2; D is uncertain. Input material: PBMCs or T cells enriched from blood (not recorded which). This sequence originates from a man aged 25-45 years who had been exposed to COVID-19. The CDR3: CAWSGVGVGGYTF. CDR3 bases: TGTGCCTGGAGTGGGGTCGGGGTTGGGGGCTACACCTTC.